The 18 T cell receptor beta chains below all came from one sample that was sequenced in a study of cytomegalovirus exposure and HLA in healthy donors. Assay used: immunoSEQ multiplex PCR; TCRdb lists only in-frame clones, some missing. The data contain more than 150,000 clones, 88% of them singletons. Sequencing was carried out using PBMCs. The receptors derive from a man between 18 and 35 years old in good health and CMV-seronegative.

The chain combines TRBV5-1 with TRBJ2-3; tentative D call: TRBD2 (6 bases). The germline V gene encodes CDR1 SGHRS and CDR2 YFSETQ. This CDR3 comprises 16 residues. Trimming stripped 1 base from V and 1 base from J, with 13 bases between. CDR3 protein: CASSLNRGVGTDTQYF. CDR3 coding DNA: TGCGCCAGCAGCTTGAATCGCGGGGTGGGCACAGATACGCAGTATTTT.

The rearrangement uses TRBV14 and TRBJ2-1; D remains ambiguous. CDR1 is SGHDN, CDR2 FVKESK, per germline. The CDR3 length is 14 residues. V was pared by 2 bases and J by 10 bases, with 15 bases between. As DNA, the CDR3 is TGTGCCAGCAGCCAACGGCTAGTTTTCAGAGAGCAGTTCTTC. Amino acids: CASSQRLVFREQFF. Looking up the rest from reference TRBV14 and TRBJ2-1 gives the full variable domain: EAGVTQFPSHSVIEKGQTVTLRCDPISGHDNLYWYRRVMGKEIKFLLHFVKESKQDESGMPNNRFLAERTGGTYSTLKVQPAELEDSGVYFCASSQRLVFREQFFGPGTRLTVL.

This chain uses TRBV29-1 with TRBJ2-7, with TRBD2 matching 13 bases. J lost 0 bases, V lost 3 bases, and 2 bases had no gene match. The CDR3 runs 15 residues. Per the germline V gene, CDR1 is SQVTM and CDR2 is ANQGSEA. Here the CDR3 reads CSVDGLAGASYEQYF. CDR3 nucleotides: TGCAGCGTTGACGGACTAGCGGGAGCCTCCTACGAGCAGTACTTC.

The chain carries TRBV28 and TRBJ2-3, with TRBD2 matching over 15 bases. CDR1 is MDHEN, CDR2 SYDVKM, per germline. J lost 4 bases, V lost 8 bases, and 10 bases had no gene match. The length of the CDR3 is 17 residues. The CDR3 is CASGRRTSGGVADTQYF. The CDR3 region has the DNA TGTGCCAGCGGACGACGGACTAGCGGGGGGGTGGCAGATACGCAGTATTTT.

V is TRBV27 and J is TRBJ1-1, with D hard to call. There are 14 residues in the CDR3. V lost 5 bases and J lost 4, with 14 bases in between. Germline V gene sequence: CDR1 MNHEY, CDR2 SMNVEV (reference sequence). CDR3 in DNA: TGTGCCAGCAGTCTCGGGGTGGTGGGCACTGAAGCTTTCTTT. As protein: CASSLGVVGTEAFF.

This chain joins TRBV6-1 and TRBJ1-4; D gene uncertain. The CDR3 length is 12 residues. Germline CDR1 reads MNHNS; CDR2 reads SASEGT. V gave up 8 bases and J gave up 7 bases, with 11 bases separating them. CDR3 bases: TGTGCCAGCCGCTCGGGGAGTGAAAAACTGTTTTTT. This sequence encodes CASRSGSEKLFF.

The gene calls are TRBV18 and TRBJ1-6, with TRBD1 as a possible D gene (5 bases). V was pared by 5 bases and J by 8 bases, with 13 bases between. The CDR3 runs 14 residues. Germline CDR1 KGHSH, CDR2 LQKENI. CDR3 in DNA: TGTGCCAGCTCAGAACAGGTCGAATATTCACCCCTCCACTTT. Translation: CASSEQVEYSPLHF.

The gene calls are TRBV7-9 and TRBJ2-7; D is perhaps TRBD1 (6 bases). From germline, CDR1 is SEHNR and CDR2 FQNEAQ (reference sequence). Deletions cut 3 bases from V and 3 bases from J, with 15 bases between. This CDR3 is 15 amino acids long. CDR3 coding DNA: TGTGCCAGCAGCTTCTCTGCCGGGACACTCTACGAGCAGTACGTC. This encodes CASSFSAGTLYEQYV.

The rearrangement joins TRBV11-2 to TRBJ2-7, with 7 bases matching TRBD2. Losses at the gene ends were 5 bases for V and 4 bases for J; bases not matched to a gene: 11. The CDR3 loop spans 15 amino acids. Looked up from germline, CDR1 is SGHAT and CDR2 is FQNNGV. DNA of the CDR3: TGTGCCAGCAGCCAAGAGGTGGGAGGGTTTTACGAGCAGTACTTC. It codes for CASSQEVGGFYEQYF.

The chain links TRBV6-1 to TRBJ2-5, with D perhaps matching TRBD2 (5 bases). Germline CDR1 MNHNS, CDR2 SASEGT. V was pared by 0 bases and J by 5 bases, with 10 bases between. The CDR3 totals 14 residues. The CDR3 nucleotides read TGTGCCAGCAGTGAAGCGCTAGGGAGCGAGACCCAGTACTTC. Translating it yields CASSEALGSETQYF.

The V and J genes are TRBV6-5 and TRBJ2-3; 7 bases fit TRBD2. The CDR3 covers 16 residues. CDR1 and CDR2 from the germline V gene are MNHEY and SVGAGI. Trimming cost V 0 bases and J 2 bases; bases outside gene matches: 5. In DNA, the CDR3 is TGTGCCAGCAGTTACTCTATCGGGGGGTACACAGATACGCAGTATTTT. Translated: CASSYSIGGYTDTQYF.

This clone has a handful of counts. CDR3 loop: CASSLGAGDGYTF. The CDR3 DNA reads TGCGCCAGCAGCTTGGGGGCGGGCGATGGCTACACCTTC. The rearrangement joins TRBV5-1 to TRBJ1-2; the D is unclear. The CDR3 is 13 residues long. Germline CDR1 SGHRS, CDR2 YFSETQ. V was clipped by 0 bases and J by 6 bases, with 9 bases between them.

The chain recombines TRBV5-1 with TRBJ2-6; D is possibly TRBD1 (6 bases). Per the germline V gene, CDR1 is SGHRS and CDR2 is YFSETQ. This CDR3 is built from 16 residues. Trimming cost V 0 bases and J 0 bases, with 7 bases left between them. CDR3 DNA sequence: TGCGCCAGCAGCTTGGGAGGGGGCTCTGGGGCCAACGTCCTGACTTTC. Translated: CASSLGGGSGANVLTF.

Here the CDR3 reads CASSPWDRVLETQYF. CDR3 sequence (DNA): TGTGCCAGCAGCCCGTGGGACAGGGTGTTAGAGACCCAGTACTTC. The chain employs TRBV7-9 and TRBJ2-5; 9 positions match TRBD1. Trimming removed 5 bases from V and 4 bases from J; junction bases left unmatched: 8. Germline V CDR1 and CDR2: SEHNR, FQNEAQ (reference sequence). The CDR3 runs 15 residues.

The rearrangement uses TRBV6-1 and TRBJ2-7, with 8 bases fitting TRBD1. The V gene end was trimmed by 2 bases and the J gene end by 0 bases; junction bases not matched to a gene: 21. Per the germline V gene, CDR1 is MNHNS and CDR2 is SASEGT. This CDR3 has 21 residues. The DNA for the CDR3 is TGTGCCAGCAGTGAAATCATGCCGACAGGGGCCGACCCTTGGGGCTCCTACGAGCAGTACTTC. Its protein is CASSEIMPTGADPWGSYEQYF.

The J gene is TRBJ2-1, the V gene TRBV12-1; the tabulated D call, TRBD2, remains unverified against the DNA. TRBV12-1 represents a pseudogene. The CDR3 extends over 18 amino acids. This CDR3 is CASSQRTRDCVSYNEQFF. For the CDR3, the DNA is TGTGCCAGCAGCCAAAGGACCCGGGACTGCGTTTCCTACAATGAGCAGTTCTTC.

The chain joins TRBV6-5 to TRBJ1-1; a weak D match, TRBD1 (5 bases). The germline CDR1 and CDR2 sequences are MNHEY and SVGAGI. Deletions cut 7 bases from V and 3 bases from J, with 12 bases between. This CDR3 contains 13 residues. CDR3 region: CASTPGGDTEAFF. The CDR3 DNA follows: TGTGCCAGCACCCCGGGGGGGGACACTGAAGCTTTCTTT.

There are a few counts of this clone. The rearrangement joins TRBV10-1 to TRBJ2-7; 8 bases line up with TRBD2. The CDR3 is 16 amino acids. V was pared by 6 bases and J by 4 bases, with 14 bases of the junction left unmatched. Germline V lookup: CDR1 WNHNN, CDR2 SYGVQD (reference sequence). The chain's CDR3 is CASSNTGTRVPYEQYF. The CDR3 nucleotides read TGCGCCAGCAGCAACACCGGGACTAGGGTGCCGTACGAGCAGTACTTC.